A single TCR beta chain is shown here with its context. TCRdb reprocessed the 5' RACE reads; each CDR3 protein has one entry and no DNA is given. This table holds about half a million distinct CDR3 sequences. This entry belongs to a study of T cells expressing NK-cell markers. Study-wide context: It was from sorted CD3+CD56+NKG2C+, CD3+CD56+NKG2C- and CD3+CD56-NKG2C+ T cells that TCR beta repertoires came. HCMV serostatus: most of the eight sequenced donors positive, one negative.

Sequencing was performed on blood T cells: a sorted CD56 or NKG2C T cell subset, CD4+ or CD8+ T cells, or bulk PBMC T cells (not recorded which). The TCR sequence derives from a woman aged 50 to 60 in good health.

The CDR3 protein is CASSLSGRIGELFF. This chain uses TRBV6-2 or TRBV6-3 with TRBJ2-2. Germline lookup yields CDR1 MNHEY and CDR2 SVGEGT. This CDR3 comprises 14 residues.